This T cell receptor (beta chain) was found in a study of blood T cell repertoires in COVID-19. Study in general: Samples representing acute and convalescent COVID-19 were sourced from the United States, Italy and Spain.

The method was immunoSEQ multiplex PCR; TCRdb's version includes in-frame clones alone and lacks a portion of them. The data show approximately 220,000 clones, around 89% seen once. CDR3 size: 14 residues. Germline V lookup: CDR1 SNHLY, CDR2 FYNNEI. After removal of 6 bases from V and 5 bases from J, the junction contained 6 bases not matched to a gene. The age range of participants was 18 to 89 years, with residence in 20 to 25 US areas. The sequencing input was PBMCs or T cells enriched from blood (not recorded which). The chain recombines TRBV2 with TRBJ2-1, with 8 bases lining up with TRBD2. The receptor was derived from a woman aged 18-29 years in a cohort exposed to, infected with or recovered from COVID-19 (not recorded which). The CDR3 sequence: CASRGTRSNNEQFF. CDR3 bases: TGTGCCAGCAGGGGGACTAGATCCAACAATGAGCAGTTCTTC.